The clone carrying this T cell receptor (beta chain) was counted many times. Its specificity is unknown. This specimen belongs to a study of T-cell reconstitution after alpha-beta-depleted transplantation in children. General observations from the study: Surviving recipient T cells and thymic progenitors underlay high day-60 TCRbeta diversity in some patients. Reports say that about two months after transplant, the alpha-beta T cells came out of several hundred graft clones that had expanded.

Germline CDR1 is DFQATT and CDR2 is SNEGSKA (reference sequence). J was trimmed by 7 bases and V by 0 bases; bases with no gene match: 18. The CDR3 runs to 18 residues. Preparation of the TCRbeta library involved a method that used unique molecular identifiers. TCRdb processed the PCR reads anew with MiXCR; each CDR3 protein has one entry. The data show around 700,000 distinct CDR3 sequences, with about an eighth seen just once and around 0.76% held by the top ten. The source of this sequence is a girl aged 2-10 years with congenital amegakaryocytic thrombocytopenia, due to receive a stem cell transplant. The V call is TRBV20-1, the J call TRBJ2-1, with TRBD2 identical over 7 bases. The specimen comprised PBMCs, sampled before TCRalphabeta/CD19-depleted stem cell transplant. As DNA, the CDR3 is TGCAGTGCTAGAGATAAGGGCGTTGCGGGAGTAGGGGATAATGAGCAGTTCTTC. Translating gives CSARDKGVAGVGDNEQFF.